This section outlines one T cell receptor (beta chain) sequence together with its context. Its antigen is currently unknown. Deep-level assay runs were performed. Measured with immunoSEQ multiplex PCR; TCRdb has only the in-frame clones, and not every one. The table includes about 2.1 million clones, 90% to 95% detected once. This specimen belongs to a study of shared clonotypes between healthy human individuals. Findings and caveats of the study: Sharing across four donors was highest in naive CD4 (around 5%) and lowest in memory CD8 (around 0.4%).

CD45RO-negative, CCR7-positively selected cells formed the naive CD8 fraction, excluding terminally differentiated effector memory CD45RA+ cells. CDR1 and CDR2 (germline): MNHEY, SVGAGI. V shed 5 bases and J 2 bases; nucleotides not matched to a gene: 8. There are 15 residues in the CDR3. The material sequenced was naive CD8+ T cells from PBMCs. The sequence came from a man between 18 and 35 years old in good health. Some clones in this sample may be carry-over from other donors' samples. The chain carries TRBV6-5 and TRBJ2-7; 8 bases line up with TRBD2. The CDR3 DNA reads TGTGCCAGCAGTACCACAGCGGGAGCCGCCTACGAGCAGTACTTC. It is translated as CASSTTAGAAYEQYF.